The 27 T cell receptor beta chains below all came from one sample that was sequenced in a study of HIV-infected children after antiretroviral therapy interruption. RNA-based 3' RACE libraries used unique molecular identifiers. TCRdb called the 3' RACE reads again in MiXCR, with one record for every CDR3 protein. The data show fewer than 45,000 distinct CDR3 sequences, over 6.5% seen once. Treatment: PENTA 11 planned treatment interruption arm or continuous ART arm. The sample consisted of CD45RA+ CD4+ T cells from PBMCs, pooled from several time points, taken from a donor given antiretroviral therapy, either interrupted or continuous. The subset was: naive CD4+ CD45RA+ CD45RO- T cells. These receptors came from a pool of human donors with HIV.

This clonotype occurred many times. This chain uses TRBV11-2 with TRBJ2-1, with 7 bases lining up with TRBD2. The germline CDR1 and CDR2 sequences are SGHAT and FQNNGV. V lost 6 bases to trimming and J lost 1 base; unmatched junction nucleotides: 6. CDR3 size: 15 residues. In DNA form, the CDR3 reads TGTGCCAGCAGTCGTGGACTAGAGTCCTACAATGAGCAGTTCTTC. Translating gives CASSRGLESYNEQFF.

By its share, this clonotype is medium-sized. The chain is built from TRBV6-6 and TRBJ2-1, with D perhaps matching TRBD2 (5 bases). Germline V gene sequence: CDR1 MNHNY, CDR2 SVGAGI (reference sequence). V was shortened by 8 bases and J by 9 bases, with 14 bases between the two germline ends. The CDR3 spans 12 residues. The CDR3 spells CASGPDYAEQFF. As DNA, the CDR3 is TGTGCCAGCGGTCCTGACTATGCTGAGCAGTTCTTC.

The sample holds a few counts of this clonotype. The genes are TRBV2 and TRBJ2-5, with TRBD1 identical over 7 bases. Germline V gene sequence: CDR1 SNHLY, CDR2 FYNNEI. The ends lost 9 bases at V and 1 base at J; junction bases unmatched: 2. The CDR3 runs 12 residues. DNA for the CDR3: TGTGCCAGAGGGACAGCCCAAGAGACCCAGTACTTC. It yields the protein CARGTAQETQYF.

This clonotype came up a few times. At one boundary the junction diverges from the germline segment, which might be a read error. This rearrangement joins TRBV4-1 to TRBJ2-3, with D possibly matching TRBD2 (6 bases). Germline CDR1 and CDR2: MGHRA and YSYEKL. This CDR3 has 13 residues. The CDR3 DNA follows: TGTGCCAGCAGCCGGGACTGGGGGAACACCTTGTACTTT. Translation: CASSRDWGNTLYF.

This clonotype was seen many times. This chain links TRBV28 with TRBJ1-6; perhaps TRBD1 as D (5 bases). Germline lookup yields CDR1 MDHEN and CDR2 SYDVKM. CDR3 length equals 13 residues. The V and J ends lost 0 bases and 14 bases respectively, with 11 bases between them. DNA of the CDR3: TGTGCCAGCAGTTTATGGGGCAGGGTAGCCCTCCACTTT. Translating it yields CASSLWGRVALHF.

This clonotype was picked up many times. The chain's CDR3 is CASSKTGGLSYNEQFF. CDR3 bases: TGCGCCAGCAGCAAGACAGGGGGCTTATCCTACAATGAGCAGTTCTTC. V gene TRBV5-1 combines with J gene TRBJ2-1, with TRBD1 identical over 10 bases. The V gene end was trimmed by 4 bases and the J gene end by 1 base; junction bases not matched to a gene: 5. This CDR3 contains 16 residues. Germline lookup yields CDR1 SGHRS and CDR2 YFSETQ.

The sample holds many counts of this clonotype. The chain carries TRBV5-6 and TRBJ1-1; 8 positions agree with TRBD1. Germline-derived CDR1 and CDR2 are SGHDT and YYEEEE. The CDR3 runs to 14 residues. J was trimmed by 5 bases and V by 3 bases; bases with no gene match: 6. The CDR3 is CASSWVRGLTEAFF. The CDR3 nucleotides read TGTGCCAGCAGCTGGGTCAGGGGGCTGACTGAAGCTTTCTTT.

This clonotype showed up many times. CDR3: CASSLEGYAEQFF. The DNA for the CDR3 is TGTGCCAGCTCTCTCGAGGGATATGCTGAGCAGTTCTTC. The chain has TRBV13 and TRBJ2-1; D might be TRBD2 (5 bases). CDR1 is PRHDT, CDR2 FYEKMQ, per germline (reference sequence). Trimming stripped 8 bases from V and 9 bases from J, with 17 bases between. The CDR3 loop spans 13 amino acids.

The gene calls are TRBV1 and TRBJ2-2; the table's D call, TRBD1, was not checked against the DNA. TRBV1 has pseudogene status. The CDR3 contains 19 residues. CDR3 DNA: TGCACCAGCAGCCAAGATCCGGTGAGGGGGCATCACAGGATCGGGGAGCTGTTTTTT. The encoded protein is CTSSQDPVRGHHRIGELFF.

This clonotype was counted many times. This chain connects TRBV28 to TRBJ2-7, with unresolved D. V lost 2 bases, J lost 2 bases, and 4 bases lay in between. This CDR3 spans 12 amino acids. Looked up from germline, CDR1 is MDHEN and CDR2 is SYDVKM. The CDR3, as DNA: TGTGCCAGCAGTTTACCCCCCTACGAGCAGTACTTC. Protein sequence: CASSLPPYEQYF.

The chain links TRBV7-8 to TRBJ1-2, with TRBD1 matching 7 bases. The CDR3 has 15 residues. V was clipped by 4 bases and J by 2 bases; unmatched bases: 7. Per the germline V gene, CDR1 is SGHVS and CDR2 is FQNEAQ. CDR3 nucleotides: TGTGCCAGCAGCTCGGTACAGGGGAGGAACTATGGCTACACCTTC. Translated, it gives CASSSVQGRNYGYTF.

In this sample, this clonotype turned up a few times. The CDR3 here is CASSLVIDPGPYGYTF. The CDR3 nucleotides read TGTGCCAGCAGTTTGGTCATAGACCCCGGGCCCTATGGCTACACCTTC. The chain uses TRBV12-3 or TRBV12-4 and TRBJ1-2, with D unresolved. V was pared by 3 bases and J by 4 bases, with 18 bases between. This CDR3 is built from 16 residues.

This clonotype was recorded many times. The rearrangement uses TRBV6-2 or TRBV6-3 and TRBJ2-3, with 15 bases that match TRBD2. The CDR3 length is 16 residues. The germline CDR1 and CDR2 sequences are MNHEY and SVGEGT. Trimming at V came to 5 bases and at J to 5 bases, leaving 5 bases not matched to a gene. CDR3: CASSRGTSGRIDTQYF. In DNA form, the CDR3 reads TGTGCCAGCAGTCGGGGGACTAGCGGGAGGATAGATACGCAGTATTTT.

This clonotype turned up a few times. The CDR3 region is CSASTGTSHNEQFF. DNA of the CDR3: TGCAGTGCTTCTACCGGGACTAGCCACAATGAGCAGTTCTTC. The chain links TRBV20-1 to TRBJ2-1; 9 bases are a match to TRBD2. The germline gives CDR1 DFQATT, CDR2 SNEGSKA (reference sequence). Unmatched junction bases numbered 7, after V lost 5 bases and J lost 5 bases. This CDR3 region has 14 residues.

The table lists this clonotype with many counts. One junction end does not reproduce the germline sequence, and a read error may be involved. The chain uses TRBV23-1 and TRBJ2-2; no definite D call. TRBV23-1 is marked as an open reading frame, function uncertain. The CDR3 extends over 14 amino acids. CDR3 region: CASSRTANTGQLYF. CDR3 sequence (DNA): TGTGCCAGCAGTCGAACAGCAAACACCGGGCAGCTCTACTTT.

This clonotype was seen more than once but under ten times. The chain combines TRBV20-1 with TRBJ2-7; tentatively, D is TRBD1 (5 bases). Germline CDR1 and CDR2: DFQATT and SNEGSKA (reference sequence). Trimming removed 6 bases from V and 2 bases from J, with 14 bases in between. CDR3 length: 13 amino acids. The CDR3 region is CSAWHQGTYEQYF. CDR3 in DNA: TGCAGTGCCTGGCACCAGGGTACCTACGAGCAGTACTTC.

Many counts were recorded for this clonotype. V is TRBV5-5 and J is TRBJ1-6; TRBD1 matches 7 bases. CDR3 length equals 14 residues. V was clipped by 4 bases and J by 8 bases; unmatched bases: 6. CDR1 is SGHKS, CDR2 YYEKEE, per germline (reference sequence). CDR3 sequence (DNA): TGTGCCAGCAGCGAACAGGGGTGGGATTCACCCCTCCACTTT. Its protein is CASSEQGWDSPLHF.

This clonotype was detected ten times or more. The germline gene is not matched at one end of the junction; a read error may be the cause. Here the CDR3 DNA reads TGTGCAAGCAGCTTAGGACACCTTAACTATGCTGAGCAGTTCTTC. It codes for CASSLGHLNYAEQFF. The chain couples TRBV7-4 to TRBJ2-1; tentatively, D is TRBD1 (5 bases). The germline CDR1 and CDR2 sequences are SGHVT and SQSDAQ. CDR3 length: 15 residues.

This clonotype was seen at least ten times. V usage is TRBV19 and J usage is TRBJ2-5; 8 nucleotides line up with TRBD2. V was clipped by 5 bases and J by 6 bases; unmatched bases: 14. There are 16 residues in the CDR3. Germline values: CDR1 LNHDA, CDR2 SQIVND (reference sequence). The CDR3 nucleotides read TGTGCCAGTAGTGGACAGAAGACTAGCGCCGTACAGACCCAGTACTTC. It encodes CASSGQKTSAVQTQYF.

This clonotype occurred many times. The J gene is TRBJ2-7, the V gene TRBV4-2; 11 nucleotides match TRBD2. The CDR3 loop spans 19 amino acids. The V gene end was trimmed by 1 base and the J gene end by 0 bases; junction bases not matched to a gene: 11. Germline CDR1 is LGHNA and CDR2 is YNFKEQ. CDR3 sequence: CASSQGRPSGGPSSYEQYF. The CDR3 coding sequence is TGTGCCAGCAGCCAAGGGAGGCCTAGCGGGGGGCCGAGCTCCTACGAGCAGTACTTC.

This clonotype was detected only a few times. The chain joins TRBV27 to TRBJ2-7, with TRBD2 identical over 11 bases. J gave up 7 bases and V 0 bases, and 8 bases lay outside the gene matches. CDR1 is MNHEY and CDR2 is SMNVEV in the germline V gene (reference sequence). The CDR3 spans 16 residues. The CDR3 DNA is TGTGCCAGCAGTTTATCGGGGACTAGCGGCCCCTGGGAGCAGTACTTC. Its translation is CASSLSGTSGPWEQYF.

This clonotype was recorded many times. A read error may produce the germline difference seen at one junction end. This chain's CDR3 is CASRLAGALTDTQYF. The CDR3 DNA reads as TGTGCCAGCAGGTTAGCGGGGGCCCTAACAGATACGCAGTATTTT. The J gene is TRBJ2-3, the V gene TRBV12-3 or TRBV12-4; 9 nucleotides line up with TRBD2. The CDR3 is 15 amino acids.

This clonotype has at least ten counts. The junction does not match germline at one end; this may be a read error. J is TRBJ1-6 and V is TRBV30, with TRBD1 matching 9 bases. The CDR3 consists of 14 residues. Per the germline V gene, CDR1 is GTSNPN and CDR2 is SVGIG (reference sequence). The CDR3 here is CAWRGTGRGSPLYF. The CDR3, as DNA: TGTGCCTGGAGGGGGACAGGGAGAGGTTCGCCCCTCTACTTT.

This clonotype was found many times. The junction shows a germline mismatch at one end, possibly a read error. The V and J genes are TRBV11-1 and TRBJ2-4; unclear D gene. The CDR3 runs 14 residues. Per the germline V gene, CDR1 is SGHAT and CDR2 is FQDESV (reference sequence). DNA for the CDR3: TGTGCCAGCAGTTTCAACAGTAGTCAAAACACCCAGTACTTT. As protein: CASSFNSSQNTQYF.

The CDR3 region has the DNA TGTGCCAGCAGCTCTCAAGGACAGGGGGCAAGATGGGAGTTCTTC. The encoded protein is CASSSQGQGARWEFF. V gene TRBV14 combines with J gene TRBJ2-1; 11 positions match TRBD1. Germline values: CDR1 SGHDN, CDR2 FVKESK. This CDR3 region has 15 residues. The V and J ends lost 5 bases and 14 bases, in that order; junction bases with no gene match: 14.

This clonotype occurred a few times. The CDR3 loop is CAILKAGTNYNEQFF. The DNA for the CDR3 is TGTGCCATCCTTAAAGCGGGAACTAACTACAATGAGCAGTTCTTC. The genes are TRBV6-6 and TRBJ2-1; 7 bases line up with TRBD2. Trimming cost V 10 bases and J 3 bases; bases outside gene matches: 12. The CDR3 has 15 amino acids. In germline, CDR1 is MNHNY, CDR2 SVGAGI (reference sequence).

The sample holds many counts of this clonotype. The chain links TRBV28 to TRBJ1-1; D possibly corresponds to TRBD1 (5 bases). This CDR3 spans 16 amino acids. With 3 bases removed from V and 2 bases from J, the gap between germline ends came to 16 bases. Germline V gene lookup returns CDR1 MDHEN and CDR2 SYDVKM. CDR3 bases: TGTGCCAGCAGTTTGGGGCCCTTAGGGAAAAACACTGAAGCTTTCTTT. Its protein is CASSLGPLGKNTEAFF.